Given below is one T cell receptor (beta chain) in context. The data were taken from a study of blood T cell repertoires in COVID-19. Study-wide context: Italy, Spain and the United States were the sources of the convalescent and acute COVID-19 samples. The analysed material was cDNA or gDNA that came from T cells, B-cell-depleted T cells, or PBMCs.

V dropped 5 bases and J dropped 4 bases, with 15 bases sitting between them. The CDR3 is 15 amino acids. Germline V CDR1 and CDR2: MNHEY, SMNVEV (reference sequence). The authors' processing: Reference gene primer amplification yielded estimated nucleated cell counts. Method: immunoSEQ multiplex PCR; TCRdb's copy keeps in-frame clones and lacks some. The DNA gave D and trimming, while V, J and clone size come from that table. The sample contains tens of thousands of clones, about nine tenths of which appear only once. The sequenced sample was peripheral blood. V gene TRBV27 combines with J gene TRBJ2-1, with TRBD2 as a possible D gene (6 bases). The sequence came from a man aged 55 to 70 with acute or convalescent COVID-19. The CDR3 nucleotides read TGTGCCAGCAGTCACACTCGGGACTCTTACAATGAGCAGTTCTTC. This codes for CASSHTRDSYNEQFF.